This T cell receptor (beta chain) is drawn from a study of T cell responses to AZD1222 COVID-19 vaccine. TCRdb's copy holds only in-frame clones and misses some; the assay was immunoSEQ multiplex PCR. The profile covers 190,000 or so clones, with 88% appearing a single time and roughly 27% taken by the ten largest. In the case of this clone: Its antigen is undetermined.

Samples with a second dose at about 4 or about 12 weeks were pooled together. The CDR3 has 13 amino acids. Trimming shortened V by 3 bases and J by 5 bases, and 8 bases separated the two germline ends. Points from the study as a whole: Spike-specific TCR breadth rose after two AZD1222 doses, and depth rose as well. White British ancestry dominated among donors, who included more females, and clonal diversity was possibly underestimated.

This chain connects TRBV12-3 or TRBV12-4 to TRBJ2-1; D gene unclear. The source of this sequence is an adult who received the AZD1222 COVID-19 vaccine. The specimen was peripheral blood, collected 28 days after the second AZD1222 dose. CDR3 amino acids: CASSFGRNNEQFF. Here the CDR3 DNA reads TGTGCCAGCAGTTTCGGGCGTAACAATGAGCAGTTCTTC.